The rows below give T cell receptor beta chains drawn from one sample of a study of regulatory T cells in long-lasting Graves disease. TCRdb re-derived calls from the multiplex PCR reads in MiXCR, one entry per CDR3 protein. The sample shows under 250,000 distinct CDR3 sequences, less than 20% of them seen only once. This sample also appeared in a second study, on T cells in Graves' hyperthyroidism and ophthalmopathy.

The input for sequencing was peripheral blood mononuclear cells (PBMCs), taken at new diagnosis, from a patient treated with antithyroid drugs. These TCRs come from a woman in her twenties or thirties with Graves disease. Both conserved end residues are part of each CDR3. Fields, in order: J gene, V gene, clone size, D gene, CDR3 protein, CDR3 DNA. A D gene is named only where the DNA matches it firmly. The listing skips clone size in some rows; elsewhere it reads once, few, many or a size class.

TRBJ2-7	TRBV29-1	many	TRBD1	CSVGRDSNEQYF	TGCAGCGTTGGTCGGGACAGCAACGAGCAGTACTTC
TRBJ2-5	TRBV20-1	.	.	CSARDVGETQYF	TGCAGTGCTAGAGATGTCGGAGAGACCCAGTACTTC
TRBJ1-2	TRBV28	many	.	CASSIWDSANYGYTF	TGTGCCAGCTCAATCTGGGACTCCGCTAACTATGGCTACACCTTC
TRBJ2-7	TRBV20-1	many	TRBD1	CSARKGQGAYEQYF	TGCAGTGCTAGAAAGGGACAGGGGGCCTACGAGCAGTACTTC
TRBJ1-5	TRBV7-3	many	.	CASSPEDRYNQPQHF	TGTGCCAGCAGCCCCGAGGACAGATACAATCAGCCCCAGCATTTT
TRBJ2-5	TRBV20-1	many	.	CSARDPAGPQETQYF	TGCAGTGCTAGAGATCCCGCTGGGCCCCAAGAGACCCAGTACTTC
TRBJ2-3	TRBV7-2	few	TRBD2	CASSSVAGGFTDTQYF	TGTGCCAGCAGCTCCGTAGCGGGGGGGTTCACAGATACGCAGTATTTT
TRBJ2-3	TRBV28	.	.	CASSPRGAGPDTQYF	TGTGCCAGCAGTCCTCGGGGGGCCGGCCCAGATACGCAGTATTTT
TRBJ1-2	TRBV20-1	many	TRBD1	CSAGSGTDYGYTF	TGCAGTGCTGGCTCCGGGACAGACTATGGCTACACCTTC
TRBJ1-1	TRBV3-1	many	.	CASSGVGEAFF	TGTGCCAGCAGCGGGGTGGGTGAAGCTTTCTTT
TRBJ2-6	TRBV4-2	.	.	CASSQTGLSGANVLTF	TGTGCCAGCAGCCAAACCGGGTTGTCTGGGGCCAACGTCCTGACTTTC
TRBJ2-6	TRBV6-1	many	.	CASSGVIGTVTGANVLTF	TGTGCCAGCAGTGGAGTTATAGGGACGGTGACTGGGGCCAACGTCCTGACTTTC
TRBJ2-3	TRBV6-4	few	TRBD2	CASSYLPGLAAGNTQYF	TGTGCCAGCAGTTATCTACCGGGACTAGCGGCCGGGAATACGCAGTATTTT
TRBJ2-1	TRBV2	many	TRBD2	CASMLGLADYNEQFF	TGTGCCAGCATGTTGGGACTAGCGGACTACAATGAGCAGTTCTTC
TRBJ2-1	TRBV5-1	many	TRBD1	CASSSTGTGDGNEQFF	TGCGCCAGCAGCTCAACCGGGACAGGGGACGGGAATGAGCAGTTCTTC
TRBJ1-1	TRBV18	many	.	CASSPFLVEGAFF	TGTGCCAGCTCTCCTTTTCTAGTCGAGGGTGCTTTCTTT
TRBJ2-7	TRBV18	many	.	CASSLREQGEQYF	TGTGCCAGCTCACTGAGGGAGCAGGGCGAGCAGTACTTC